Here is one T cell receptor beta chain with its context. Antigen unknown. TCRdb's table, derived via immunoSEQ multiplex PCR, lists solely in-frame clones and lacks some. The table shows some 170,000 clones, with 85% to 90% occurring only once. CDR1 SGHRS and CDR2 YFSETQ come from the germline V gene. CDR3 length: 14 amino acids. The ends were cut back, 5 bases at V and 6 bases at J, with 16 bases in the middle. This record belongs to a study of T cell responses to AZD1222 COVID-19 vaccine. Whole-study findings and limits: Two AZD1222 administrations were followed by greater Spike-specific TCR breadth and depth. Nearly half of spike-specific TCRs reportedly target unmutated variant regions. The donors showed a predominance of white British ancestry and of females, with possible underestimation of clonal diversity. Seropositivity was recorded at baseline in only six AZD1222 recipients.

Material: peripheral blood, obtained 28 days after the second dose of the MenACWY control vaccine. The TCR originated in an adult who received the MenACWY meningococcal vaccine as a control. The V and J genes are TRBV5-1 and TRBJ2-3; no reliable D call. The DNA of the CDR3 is TGCGCCAGCAGAATCAACACTCGCTCTGATACGCAGTATTTT. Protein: CASRINTRSDTQYF.